These T cell receptor beta chains were read from a single sample in a study of monozygotic twins with inflammatory bowel disease. TCRdb processed the 5' RACE reads again and assigns one entry to each CDR3 protein, with no DNA. The listing records some 150,000 distinct CDR3 sequences. The sequenced sample consisted of blood. Receptors originate from a human donor with ulcerative colitis or Crohn's disease, or a healthy co-twin of an affected twin (not recorded which). CDR3s include the opening cysteine and the closing phenylalanine or tryptophan. The order of the fields is J gene, V gene, CDR3 length, CDR3 protein.

TRBJ2-7,TRBV7-9,15,CASSLPPGPPYEQYF
TRBJ2-2,TRBV5-1,15,CASSPRTVNTGELFF
TRBJ2-1,TRBV29-1,14,CSVPSGPSYNEQFF
TRBJ1-5,TRBV20-1,15,CSAKTPGAGNQPQHF
TRBJ2-1,TRBV7-9,12,CASSLEVSEQFF
TRBJ1-4,TRBV6-1,14,CASKQGHRNEKLFF
TRBJ1-1,TRBV30,15,CAWVTGGSVNTEAFF
TRBJ1-5,TRBV20-1,14,CSAGDRGNNQPQHF
TRBJ2-3,TRBV20-1,14,CSAGGTGATDTQYF
TRBJ1-2,TRBV11-2,12,CASSLRLGGYTF
TRBJ2-3,TRBV7-8,16,CASSDGLAGGQDTQYF
TRBJ2-1,TRBV11-2,14,CASSLFARADEQFF
TRBJ1-1,TRBV18,13,CASSPMVYTEAFF
TRBJ1-3,TRBV14,15,CASSQGGTVGNTIYF
TRBJ1-2,TRBV12-3/TRBV12-4,14,CASSRPGQGYGYTF
TRBJ1-1,TRBV5-1,15,CASSRERTRNTEAFF
TRBJ1-3,TRBV5-1,15,CASSLQGKLGNTIYF
TRBJ2-5,TRBV5-1,16,CASSLDVGLVQETQYF
TRBJ1-2,TRBV4-1,12,CASSRWGSAYTF
TRBJ1-6,TRBV20-1,15,CSATLKGRYNSPLHF
TRBJ2-3,TRBV20-1,12,CSARARQGTQYF
TRBJ1-6,TRBV12-3/TRBV12-4,14,CASSFRGENSPLHF
TRBJ2-7,TRBV11-2,14,CASSLGIRPYEQYF
TRBJ1-2,TRBV5-5,12,CASSFDNYGYTF
TRBJ2-4,TRBV2,13,CASIAGGSYIQYF
TRBJ1-1,TRBV19,13,CASRNRVVAEAFF
TRBJ1-5,TRBV19,15,CASSIQRAGNQPQHF
TRBJ2-1,TRBV5-4,14,CASRPNRGRREQFF
TRBJ2-3,TRBV7-2,13,CASRPRPPDTQYF
TRBJ2-7,TRBV6-2/TRBV6-3,18,CASSYLLGQGGFSYEQYF
TRBJ1-1,TRBV5-1,14,CASSLQGRYTEAFF
TRBJ1-5,TRBV12-3/TRBV12-4,13,CASSWGNNQPQHF
TRBJ2-2,TRBV9,13,CASSLAVTGELFF
TRBJ2-7,TRBV5-1,14,CASSLRSASYEQYF
TRBJ2-1,TRBV7-2,14,CASSPPGAYNEQFF
TRBJ2-3,TRBV6-5,17,CASSWGGQRGTTDTQYF
TRBJ2-7,TRBV7-9,12,CASSRPSYEQYF
TRBJ1-2,TRBV29-1,14,CSVEGDRGPYGYTF
TRBJ1-5,TRBV9,15,CASSGGVAANQPQHF
TRBJ1-5,TRBV9,14,CASSAGQGRGPQHF
TRBJ1-5,TRBV6-1,16,CASSPTQPDRKQPQHF
TRBJ2-7,TRBV11-2,14,CASSLVGGGNEQYF
TRBJ2-1,TRBV12-3/TRBV12-4,15,CASLLRGGRGNEQFF
TRBJ2-1,TRBV12-3/TRBV12-4,14,CASSLGDSGDEQFF
TRBJ2-2,TRBV6-2/TRBV6-3,16,CASSPPTSGGAGELFF
TRBJ2-3,TRBV24-1,15,CATSDIQGFTDTQYF
TRBJ2-5,TRBV9,15,CASSVGVLRGETQYF
TRBJ1-2,TRBV7-9,14,CASSLARASGGYTF
TRBJ1-5,TRBV7-9,14,CASSSDRFNQPQHF
TRBJ1-4,TRBV5-1,15,CASSLRGFTNEKLFF
TRBJ1-1,TRBV7-9,17,CASSLEGYRGPGTEAFF
TRBJ2-7,TRBV5-1,14,CARYTGDLSYEQYF
TRBJ1-1,TRBV7-3,14,CASSLSRTNTEAFF
TRBJ1-4,TRBV20-1,15,CSASPDGATNEKLFF
TRBJ1-5,TRBV6-2/TRBV6-3,14,CASRGTGGNQPQHF
TRBJ2-3,TRBV29-1,15,CSALDRALSTDTQYF
TRBJ2-1,TRBV29-1,15,CSVPQTGSPYNEQFF
TRBJ1-5,TRBV3-1,13,CASSQRGYQPQHF
TRBJ2-1,TRBV7-9,15,CASSLETAPYNEQFF
TRBJ2-1,TRBV6-5,16,CASSYLAGRGSNEQFF